The clone carrying this TCR beta chain was observed once. Some clones are missing from TCRdb's copy, which holds only in-frame ones; the method was immunoSEQ multiplex PCR. The data contain about 700,000 clones, roughly 70% of them singletons. The data were obtained in a study of shared clonotypes between healthy human individuals. The length of the CDR3 is 15 residues. Looked up from germline, CDR1 is SNHLY and CDR2 is FYNNEI. The V gene lost 6 bases and the J gene lost 5 bases, with 16 bases spanning the gap. The sample comprised memory CD4+ T cells sorted from blood. The subset here: CD45RA-negative fraction. The source is a woman in her twenties or thirties in good health. V gene TRBV2 combines with J gene TRBJ2-2, with D uncertain. CDR3 sequence reads: CASRTGSSTTGELFF. Here the CDR3 DNA reads TGTGCCAGCAGGACCGGGTCTTCTACTACCGGGGAGCTGTTTTTT.